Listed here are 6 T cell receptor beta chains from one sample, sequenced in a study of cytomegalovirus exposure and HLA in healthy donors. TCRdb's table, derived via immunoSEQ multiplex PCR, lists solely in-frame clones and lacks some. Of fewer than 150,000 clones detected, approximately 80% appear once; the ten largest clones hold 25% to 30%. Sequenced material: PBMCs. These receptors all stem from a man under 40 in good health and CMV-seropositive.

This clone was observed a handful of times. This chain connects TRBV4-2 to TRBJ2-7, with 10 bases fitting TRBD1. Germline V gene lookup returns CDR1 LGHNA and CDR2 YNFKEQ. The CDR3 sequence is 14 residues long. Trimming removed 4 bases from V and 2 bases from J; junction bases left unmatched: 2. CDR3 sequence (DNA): TGTGCCAGCAGCCCAGGACAGGGGGCCTACGAGCAGTACTTC. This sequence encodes CASSPGQGAYEQYF.

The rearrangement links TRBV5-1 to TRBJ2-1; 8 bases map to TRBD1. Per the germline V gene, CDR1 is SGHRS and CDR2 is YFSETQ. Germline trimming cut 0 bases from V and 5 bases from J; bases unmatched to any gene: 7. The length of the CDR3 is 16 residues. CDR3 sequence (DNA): TGCGCCAGCAGCTTGGCCCCGGGACAGGATAACAATGAGCAGTTCTTC. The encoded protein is CASSLAPGQDNNEQFF.

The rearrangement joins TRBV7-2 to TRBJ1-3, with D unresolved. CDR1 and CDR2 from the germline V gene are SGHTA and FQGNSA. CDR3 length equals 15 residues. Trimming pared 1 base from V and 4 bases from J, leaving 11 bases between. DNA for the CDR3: TGTGCCAGCAGCTTAGGCGGGGAGGTCGGAAACACCATATATTTT. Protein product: CASSLGGEVGNTIYF. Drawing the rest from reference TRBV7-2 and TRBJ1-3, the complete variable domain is GAGVSQSPSNKVTEKGKDVELRCDPISGHTALYWYRQSLGQGLEFLIYFQGNSAPDKSGLPSDRFSAERTGGSVSTLTIQRTQQEDSAVYLCASSLGGEVGNTIYFGEGSWLTVV.

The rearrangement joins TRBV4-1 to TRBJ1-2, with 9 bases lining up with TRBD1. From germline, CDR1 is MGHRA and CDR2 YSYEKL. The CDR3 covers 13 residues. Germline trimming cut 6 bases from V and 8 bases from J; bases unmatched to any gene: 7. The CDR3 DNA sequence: TGCGCCAGCAGTCCACAGGGGGCGACGGGCTACACCTTC. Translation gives CASSPQGATGYTF.

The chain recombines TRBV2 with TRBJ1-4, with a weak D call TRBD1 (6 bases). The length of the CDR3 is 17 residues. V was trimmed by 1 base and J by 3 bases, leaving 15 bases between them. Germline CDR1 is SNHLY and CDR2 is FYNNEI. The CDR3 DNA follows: TGTGCCAGCAGTGAAGGGGGGTCGGACAGCCCTAATGAAAAACTGTTTTTT. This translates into CASSEGGSDSPNEKLFF.

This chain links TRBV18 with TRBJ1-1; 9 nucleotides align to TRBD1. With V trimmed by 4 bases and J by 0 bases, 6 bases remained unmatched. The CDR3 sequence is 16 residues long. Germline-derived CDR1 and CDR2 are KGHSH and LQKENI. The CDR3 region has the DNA TGTGCCAGCTCACGAACAGGGGGCGCCCTGAACACTGAAGCTTTCTTT. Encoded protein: CASSRTGGALNTEAFF. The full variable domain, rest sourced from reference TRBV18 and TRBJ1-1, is NAGVMQNPRHLVRRRGQEARLRCSPMKGHSHVYWYRQLPEEGLKFMVYLQKENIIDESGMPKERFSAEFPKEGPSILRIQQVVRGDSAAYFCASSRTGGALNTEAFFGQGTRLTVV.